This TCR beta chain came from a study of T cell repertoires in cytomegalovirus infection. At the level of the study: Public TCR beta signature analysis indicated the presence of both CMV infection and matching HLA type.

From the reads, TCRdb called clonotypes with MiXCR, one entry per CDR3 protein. The sample carries 350,000 to 550,000 distinct CDR3 sequences, about 33% recorded once. Germline values: CDR1 SGDLS, CDR2 YYNGEE. Trimming pared 4 bases from V and 9 bases from J, leaving 16 bases between. CDR3 length: 13 amino acids. This clonotype showed up just a few times. The sequence came from a human donor in good health (CMV status not recorded). Some clones in this sample may be carry-over from other donors' samples. The rearrangement uses TRBV9 and TRBJ2-5; D gene uncertain. The sequenced sample consisted of PBMCs. In nucleotides, the CDR3 is TGTGCCAGCAGCTCAAGTGCCACCGCGGCCCAGTACTTC. It encodes CASSSSATAAQYF.